The clone carrying this TCR beta chain was observed a single time. Trimming took 11 bases from V and 1 from J, leaving 15 bases between them. Germline loops: CDR1 MDHEN, CDR2 SYDVKM. The CDR3 length is 14 residues. Using immunoSEQ multiplex PCR, the repertoire was profiled, and TCRdb retains in-frame clones only, with some absent. The sample includes 140,000 to 150,000 clones, around 85% of them seen just once. This sample was included in a study of T cell responses to AZD1222 COVID-19 vaccine. V gene TRBV28 combines with J gene TRBJ1-5; maybe TRBD1 (6 bases). Sequencing was performed on peripheral blood, taken on day 0 of AZD1222 vaccination. The receptor was isolated from an adult in good health. The CDR3 loop reads CAGGGDISNQPQHF. The CDR3 DNA reads as TGTGCCGGGGGGGGCGACATCAGCAATCAGCCCCAGCATTTT.